This T cell receptor (beta chain) was captured in a study of memory CD4+ T cells and cytomegalovirus serostatus. Study-wide context: Donors were healthy Belgian adults, 9 or 10 CMV seropositive and 24 seronegative.

Study outcomes and limitations: Repertoires predicted CMV serostatus with median bootstrapped AUC of about 0.94.

The sort gate was single viable CD3+CD4+CD8-CD45RO+ cells for memory CD4+ T cells. After thawing, CD4+ T cells were positively selected. Per the original data handling: After removing out-of-frame reads, millions of distinct TCRbeta sequences remained. Profiling relied on immunoSEQ multiplex PCR, and the TCRdb table lists in-frame clones only, not all of them. V, J and clone size derive from that table, while D and trimming were established from the DNA sequence. The top ten clones hold roughly 0.6% of a sample with 50,000 or so clones, over 65% of them seen once. A word on this clone: The antigen remains unidentified.

Germline V gives CDR1 MNHEY, CDR2 SMNVEV (reference sequence). The CDR3 is 12 amino acids. V lost 2 bases and J lost 7, with 6 bases in between. The chain has TRBV27 and TRBJ2-1, with a weak D call TRBD2 (5 bases). The sequence came from an adult in good health and CMV-seronegative. The sequencing input was memory CD4+ T cells from blood. The CDR3 DNA sequence: TGTGCCAGCAGTTTACGCGGGAATGAGCAGTTCTTC. It codes for CASSLRGNEQFF.